This T cell receptor (beta chain) was observed in a study of T-cell reconstitution after alpha-beta-depleted transplantation in children. Unique molecular identifiers were incorporated when the TCRbeta library was constructed. TCRdb processed the PCR reads anew with MiXCR; each CDR3 protein has one entry. This table has a few hundred thousand distinct CDR3 sequences, over 40% appearing once. Overall study results and limits: Reports say that about two months after transplant, the alpha-beta T cells came out of several hundred graft clones that had expanded. Recipient T cells and thymic progenitors that survived were the source of the high TCRbeta diversity seen at day 60 in some patients. T cells produced anew were the main source of T-cell counts and diversity one year after transplant.

This clonotype was counted between two and nine times. Its matching antigen is unknown. This CDR3 region has 15 residues. Germline loops: CDR1 MNHEY, CDR2 SVGAGI. The junction had 4 bases not matched to a gene; V was cut back by 2 bases and J by 2 bases. This sequence originates from a girl aged 2 to 10 with aplastic anemia, due to receive a stem cell transplant. This sample comprised PBMCs, obtained before TCRalphabeta/CD19-depleted stem cell transplant. The chain recombines TRBV6-5 with TRBJ2-7, with 9 bases fitting TRBD2. CDR3 DNA: TGTGCCAGCAGTTACAGGCGGGGGGGGACCTACGAGCAGTACTTC. Its translation: CASSYRRGGTYEQYF.